This T cell receptor (beta chain) was recorded in a study of vaccination and CD4 T cells after COVID-19. About the research overall: Every culture used as a control got a CEFX pool, an HIV-1 Nef pool, or no peptide.

As concerns this clonotype: Its antigen remains unidentified.

Treatment meaning: roughly ten-day PBMC culture with coronavirus spike peptide pools or control peptides (ViraFEST assay). Cultured CD4+ T cell DNA was sequenced using the Oncomine TCR Beta short-read assay. TCRdb redid the calling of the PCR reads with MiXCR, one entry per CDR3 protein. The sample holds around 13,000 distinct CDR3 sequences; 60% to 80% are singletons and the top ten take about 8.1%. The V end lost 3 bases, the J end lost 5 bases, and 22 bases lay between the germline ends. This CDR3 is built from 16 residues. CDR1 and CDR2 from the germline V gene are DFQATT and SNEGSKA (reference sequence).

This receptor was obtained from a human donor who received a COVID-19 vaccine. Sample: CD4+ T cells from blood, cultured in vitro, taken after SARS-CoV-2 vaccination. The chain is built from TRBV20-1 and TRBJ1-2; no reliable D call. CDR3 amino acids: CSASPPGRPRDYGYTF. As DNA, the CDR3 is TGCAGTGCTAGCCCCCCGGGGAGGCCGAGAGATTATGGCTACACCTTC.